The sequence of this T cell receptor beta chain was determined in a study of T cell changes during pregnancy in multiple sclerosis (dated by TCRdb to the late 2010s). Study-wide context: The study looked at changes in the T cell repertoire across pregnancy in women with multiple sclerosis.

The library was made by the immunoSEQ multiplex PCR assay. TCRdb mirrors the immuneACCESS table, restricted to in-frame sequences. Some clones are absent from its copies; in checked studies, under half trace to an unresolved V gene, and the reason for the others is unknown. Recorded for this sample are about 84,000 clones; less than 95% of them occurred a single time. The ten largest clones take up roughly 2.5% of the sample. CDR1 is given as GTSNPN and CDR2 as SVGIG, both from the germline V gene (reference sequence). At the junction V is shortened by 1 base and J by 2 bases, with 14 bases in between. The cysteine opens and the phenylalanine closes a CDR3 of 15 amino acids. The kept DNA is CDR3 alone, 45 bases in frame from the first base. On this clone: Its antigen is unknown. No clone much larger than this one lies a single base away; base qualities are absent.

Sequencing was performed on peripheral blood, taken in the third trimester of pregnancy. This receptor was taken from a female donor with multiple sclerosis, enrolled in a pregnancy study. The chain joins TRBV30 to TRBJ2-5, and the D gene may be TRBD1, 6 bases matching. The base sequence is TGTGCCTGGAGTGGGGGTTGGGGGCCACAAGAGACCCAGTACTTC. Translated, it reads CAWSGGWGPQETQYF.